Presented here are 5 T cell receptor beta chains from one specimen sequenced in a study of blood T cell repertoires in COVID-19. Data came from immunoSEQ multiplex PCR; TCRdb stores just in-frame clones and leaves some out. The sample has 120,000 or so clones; over 65% are singletons. Sequencing used peripheral blood. The receptors derive from a man in his fifties or sixties with acute or convalescent COVID-19.

The rearrangement uses TRBV7-9 and TRBJ2-1, with D perhaps matching TRBD2 (5 bases). The CDR3 contains 12 residues. The germline V and J ends were trimmed by 4 bases and 8 bases, with 9 bases remaining between them. Germline CDR1 reads SEHNR; CDR2 reads FQNEAQ (reference sequence). The CDR3 region is CASSSQEDEQFF. In DNA form, the CDR3 reads TGTGCCAGCAGCTCTCAGGAGGATGAGCAGTTCTTC.

V is TRBV6-5 and J is TRBJ2-1, with 11 positions matching TRBD2. The CDR3 consists of 14 residues. Per germline, CDR1 MNHEY and CDR2 SVGAGI. V was clipped by 6 bases and J by 6 bases; unmatched bases: 4. The CDR3 DNA sequence: TGTGCCAGCAGGGGTACTAGCGGGAGCAATGAGCAGTTCTTC. This encodes CASRGTSGSNEQFF.

The chain couples TRBV19 to TRBJ2-1; possibly TRBD2 for D (6 bases). Germline V CDR1 and CDR2: LNHDA, SQIVND (reference sequence). This CDR3 region has 16 residues. V shed 9 bases and J shed 5 bases, with 23 bases lying between them. The CDR3: CASRGLGGLANNEQFF. The CDR3 region has the DNA TGTGCCAGCCGAGGCTTGGGGGGACTCGCAAACAATGAGCAGTTCTTC.

V and J are TRBV5-1 and TRBJ2-5; tentative D call: TRBD1 (8 bases). Per germline, CDR1 SGHRS and CDR2 YFSETQ. Trimming shortened V by 2 bases and J by 4 bases, and 18 bases separated the two germline ends. The CDR3 sequence is 16 residues long. Written as DNA, the CDR3 is TGCGCCAGCAGCTTCGCGGGGACAGGCGGGGGAGAGACCCAGTACTTC. Translated: CASSFAGTGGGETQYF.

This clone was detected once. The chain joins TRBV6-2 or TRBV6-3 to TRBJ2-2; perhaps TRBD2 as D (5 bases). Trimming removed 4 bases from V and 6 bases from J, with 15 bases in between. Germline V CDR1 and CDR2: MNHEY, SVGEGT. This CDR3 is built from 15 residues. The CDR3 DNA sequence: TGTGCCAGCAGTTCGGGGATCTACGGAGCCGGGGAGCTGTTTTTT. Its protein product is CASSSGIYGAGELFF.